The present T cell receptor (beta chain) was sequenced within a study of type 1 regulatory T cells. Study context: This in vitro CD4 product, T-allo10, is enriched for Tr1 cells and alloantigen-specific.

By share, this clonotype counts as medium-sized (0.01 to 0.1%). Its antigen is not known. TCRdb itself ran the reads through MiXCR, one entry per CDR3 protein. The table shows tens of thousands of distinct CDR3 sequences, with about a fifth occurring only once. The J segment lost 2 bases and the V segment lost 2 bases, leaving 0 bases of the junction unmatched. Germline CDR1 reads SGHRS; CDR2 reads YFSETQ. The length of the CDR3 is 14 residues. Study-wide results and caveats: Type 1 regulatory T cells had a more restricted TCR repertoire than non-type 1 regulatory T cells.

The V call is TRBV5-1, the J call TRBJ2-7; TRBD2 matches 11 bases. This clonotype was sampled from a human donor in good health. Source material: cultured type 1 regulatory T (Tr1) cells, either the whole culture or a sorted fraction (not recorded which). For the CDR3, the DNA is TGCGCCAGCAGCTTTAGCGGGAGGGCCTACGAGCAGTACTTC. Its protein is CASSFSGRAYEQYF.